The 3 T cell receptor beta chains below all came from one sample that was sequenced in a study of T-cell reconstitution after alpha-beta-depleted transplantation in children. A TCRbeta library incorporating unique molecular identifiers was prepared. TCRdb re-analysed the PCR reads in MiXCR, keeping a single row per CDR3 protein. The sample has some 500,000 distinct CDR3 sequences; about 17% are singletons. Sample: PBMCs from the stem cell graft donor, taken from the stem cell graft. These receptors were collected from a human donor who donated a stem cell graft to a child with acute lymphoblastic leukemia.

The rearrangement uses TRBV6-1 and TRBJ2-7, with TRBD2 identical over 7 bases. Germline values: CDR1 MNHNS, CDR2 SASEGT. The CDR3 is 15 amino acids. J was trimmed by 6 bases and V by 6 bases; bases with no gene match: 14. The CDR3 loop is CASSRARAGDGEQYF. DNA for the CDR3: TGTGCCAGCAGCCGGGCCCGGGCGGGAGACGGCGAGCAGTACTTC.

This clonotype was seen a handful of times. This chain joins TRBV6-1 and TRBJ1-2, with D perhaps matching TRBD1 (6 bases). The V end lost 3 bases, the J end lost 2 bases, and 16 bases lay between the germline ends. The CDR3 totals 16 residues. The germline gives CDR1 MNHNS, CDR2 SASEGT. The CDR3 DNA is TGTGCCAGCAGTGACCGTGCGGGGGCGACGAACTATGGCTACACCTTC. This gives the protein CASSDRAGATNYGYTF.

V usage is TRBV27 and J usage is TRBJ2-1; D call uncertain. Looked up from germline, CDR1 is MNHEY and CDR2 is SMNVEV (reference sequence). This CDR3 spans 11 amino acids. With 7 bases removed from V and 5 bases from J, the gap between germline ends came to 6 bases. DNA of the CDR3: TGTGCCAGCAAACAAAACAATGAGCAGTTCTTC. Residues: CASKQNNEQFF.